This T cell receptor beta chain was found in a study of blood T cell repertoires in COVID-19. Looking at the study overall: Both acute and convalescent COVID-19 samples were obtained from the United States, Italy and Spain. PBMCs, B-cell-depleted T cells, or T cells were the source of the cDNA or gDNA that made up the material.

The data were produced by immunoSEQ multiplex PCR, yet TCRdb's version contains in-frame clones alone and is incomplete. The repertoire holds about 340,000 clones, with 80% to 90% as singletons. Individuals drawn from 24 US areas were about 18 to 95 years old. Self-reported history from a screening survey and questionnaire set each donor's cohort. The CDR3 is 15 amino acids. Germline CDR1 reads MNHEY; CDR2 reads SVGAGI. V was clipped by 4 bases and J by 3 bases; unmatched bases: 6. Sequences were obtained from PBMCs or T cells enriched from blood (not recorded which). This clonotype was obtained from a woman in her thirties or forties with acute COVID-19. The chain carries TRBV6-5 and TRBJ1-3; 7 nucleotides align to TRBD1. CDR3: CASSLGQAHGNTIYF. The CDR3 nucleotides read TGTGCCAGCAGTTTAGGACAGGCCCATGGAAACACCATATATTTT.